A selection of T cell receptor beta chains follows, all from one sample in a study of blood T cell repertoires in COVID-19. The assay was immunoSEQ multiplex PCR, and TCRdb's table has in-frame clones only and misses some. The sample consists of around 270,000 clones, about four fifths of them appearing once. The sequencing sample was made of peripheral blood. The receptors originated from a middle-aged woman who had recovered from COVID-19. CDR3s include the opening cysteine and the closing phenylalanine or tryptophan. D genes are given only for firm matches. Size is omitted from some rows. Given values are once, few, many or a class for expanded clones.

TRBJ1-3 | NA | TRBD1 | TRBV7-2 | TGTGCCAGCAGCCCACGACAGGGGGCTTTTGGAAACACCATATATTTT | CASSPRQGAFGNTIYF
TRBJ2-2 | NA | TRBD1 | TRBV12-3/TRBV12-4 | TGTGCCGGACAGGGTTCGGCCGGGGAGCTGTTTTTT | CAGQGSAGELFF
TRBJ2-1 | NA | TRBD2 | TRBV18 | TGTGCCAGCTCCCCCGATCAAGCGGGGGATGAGCAGTTCTTC | CASSPDQAGDEQFF
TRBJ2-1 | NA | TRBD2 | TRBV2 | TGTGCCAGCAGTGATCTAGCGGGGGCTGGGAATGAGCAGTTCTTC | CASSDLAGAGNEQFF
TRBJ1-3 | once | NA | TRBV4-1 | TGCGCCAGCAGCCAACAGGGGCCCTCTGGAAACACCATATATTTT | CASSQQGPSGNTIYF
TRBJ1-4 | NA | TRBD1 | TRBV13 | TGTGCCAGCAGCATACTAACAGGGGGTTCTAATGAAAAACTGTTTTTT | CASSILTGGSNEKLFF
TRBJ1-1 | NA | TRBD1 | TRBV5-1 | TGCGCCAGCAGCTCGAATTCAGGGGGAAACACTGAAGCTTTCTTT | CASSSNSGGNTEAFF
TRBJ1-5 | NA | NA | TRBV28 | TGTGCCTCCAAGGAGGACAGCGGTCGGGAGCCCCAGCATTTT | CASKEDSGREPQHF
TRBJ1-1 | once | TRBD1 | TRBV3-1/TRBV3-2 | TGTGCCAGCAGCCAAGAAGGGGGACAGGGGGACACTGAAGCTTTCTTT | CASSQEGGQGDTEAFF
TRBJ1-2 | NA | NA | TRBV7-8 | TGTGCCAGCAGCTTCCCGGGATCCTTAAAGGGTGGCTACACCTTC | CASSFPGSLKGGYTF
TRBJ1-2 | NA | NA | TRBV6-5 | TGTGCCAGCACCCTTCCGGGACTCGGGGGCTACACCTTC | CASTLPGLGGYTF
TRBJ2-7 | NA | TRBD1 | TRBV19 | TGTGCCAGTAGTTCGGGACAGCCGCCCTCCTACGAGCAGTACTTC | CASSSGQPPSYEQYF
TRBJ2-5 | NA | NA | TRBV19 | TGTGCCAGTAGTAGACAGGACCAAGAGACCCAGTACTTC | CASSRQDQETQYF
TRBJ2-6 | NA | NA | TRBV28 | TGTGCCAGCAGTTTCCCGGGGGCTGGGGCCAACGTCCTGACTTTC | CASSFPGAGANVLTF
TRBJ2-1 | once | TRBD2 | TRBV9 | TGTGCCAGCAGCCCCGATTCCTTCCCGGGGGGGGCAGACCGCTACAATGAGCAGTTCTTC | CASSPDSFPGGADRYNEQFF
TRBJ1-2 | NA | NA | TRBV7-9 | TGTGCCAGCAGCTTAGGCCTCGGACAGTCTGGCTACACCTTC | CASSLGLGQSGYTF
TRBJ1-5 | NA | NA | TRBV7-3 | TGTGCCAGCAGCTTAAAGGGGAATCAGCCCCAGCATTTT | CASSLKGNQPQHF
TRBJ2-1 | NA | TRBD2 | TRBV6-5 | TGTGCCAGCAGTTACCGGCCGGGGGGGGACTACAATGAGCAGTTCTTC | CASSYRPGGDYNEQFF
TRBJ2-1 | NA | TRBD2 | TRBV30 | TGTGCCTGGAGCCAAGGACTAGCGGGGGGCAATGAGCAGTTCTTC | CAWSQGLAGGNEQFF
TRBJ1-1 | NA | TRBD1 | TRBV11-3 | TGTGCCAGCAGCTTAGATGGGACAGGGGGCTATACTGAAGCTTTCTTT | CASSLDGTGGYTEAFF
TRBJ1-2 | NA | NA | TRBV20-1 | TGCAGTGCTAGTCTCCTAGCTAACTATGGCTACACCTTC | CSASLLANYGYTF
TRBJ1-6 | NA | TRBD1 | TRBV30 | TGTGCCTGGAGTGAGGGGGACAGAGGAAACTCACCCCTCCACTTT | CAWSEGDRGNSPLHF
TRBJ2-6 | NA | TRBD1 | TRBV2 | TGTGCCAGCAGTCCGGACAGGGCCGGGGCCAACGTCCTGACTTTC | CASSPDRAGANVLTF
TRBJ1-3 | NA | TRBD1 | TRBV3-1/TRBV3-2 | TGTGCCAGCAGCCAGTATACAGGGGGCATTGGAAACACCATATATTTT | CASSQYTGGIGNTIYF
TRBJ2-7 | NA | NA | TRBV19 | TGTGCCAGTAGTATGCCCAGCTACGAGCAGTACTTC | CASSMPSYEQYF
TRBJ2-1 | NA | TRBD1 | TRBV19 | TGTGCCAGTAGTATAGGTGTTACAGGGGCCAATGAGCAGTTCTTC | CASSIGVTGANEQFF
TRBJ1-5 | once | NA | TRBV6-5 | TGTGCCAGCAGCGACCGAGGAAATCAGCCCCAGCATTTT | CASSDRGNQPQHF
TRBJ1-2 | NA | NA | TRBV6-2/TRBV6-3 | TGTGCCAGCAGTTACTCGAGGGCCAGGGGATTCACCCACTATGGCTACACCTTC | CASSYSRARGFTHYGYTF
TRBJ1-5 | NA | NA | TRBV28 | TGTGCCAGCAGCGGGGGGGGGCTACGCAATCAGCCCCAGCATTTT | CASSGGGLRNQPQHF
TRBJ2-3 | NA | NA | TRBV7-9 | TGTGCCGGCACTAGGACAGAAACGGATACGCAGTATTTT | CAGTRTETDTQYF
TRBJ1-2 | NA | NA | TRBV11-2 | TGTGCCAGCAGCCCCATCAGAAGGCGCGCAGGCCAGTTTAACTATGGCTACACCTTC | CASSPIRRRAGQFNYGYTF
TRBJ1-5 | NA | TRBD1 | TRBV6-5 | TGTGCCAGCAGGCGGGACAGTCCTGAGCCCCAGCATTTT | CASRRDSPEPQHF
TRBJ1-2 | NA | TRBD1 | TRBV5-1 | TGCGCCAGCAGCTCATCGGGACAGGGGAGTGGCTACACCTTC | CASSSSGQGSGYTF
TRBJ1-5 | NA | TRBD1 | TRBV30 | TGTGCCTGGAGCGCAGGGGGTGGCAATCAGCCCCAGCATTTT | CAWSAGGGNQPQHF
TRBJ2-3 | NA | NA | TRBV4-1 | TGCGCCAGCAGCCAAGATCCCACACAGGCAGGGACAGATACGCAGTATTTT | CASSQDPTQAGTDTQYF